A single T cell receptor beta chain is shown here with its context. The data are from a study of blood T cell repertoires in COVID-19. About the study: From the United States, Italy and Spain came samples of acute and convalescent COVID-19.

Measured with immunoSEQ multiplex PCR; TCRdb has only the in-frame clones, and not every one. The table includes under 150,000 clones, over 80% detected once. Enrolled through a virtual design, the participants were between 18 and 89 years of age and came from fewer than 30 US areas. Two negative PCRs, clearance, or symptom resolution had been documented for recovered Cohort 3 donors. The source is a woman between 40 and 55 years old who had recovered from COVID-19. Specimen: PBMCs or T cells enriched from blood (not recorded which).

Here the CDR3 reads CSAAYAGELFF. CDR3 sequence (DNA): TGCAGTGCCGCCTATGCCGGGGAGCTGTTTTTT. The rearrangement joins TRBV20-1 to TRBJ2-2; no definite D call. CDR1 DFQATT and CDR2 SNEGSKA come from the germline V gene (reference sequence). V was shortened by 6 bases and J by 6 bases, with 8 bases between the two germline ends. This CDR3 is built from 11 residues.